This TCR beta chain came from a study of CD8 T cells in ankylosing spondylitis. Overall study findings and caveats: Seemingly distinctive of ankylosing spondylitis blood was a TCR beta motif formed by eight highly homologous variants.

The CDR3 runs 12 residues. Germline values: CDR1 SQVTM, CDR2 ANQGSEA. V lost 0 bases and J lost 14, with 16 bases in between. A word on this clonotype: Its target is unknown.

Quantitative 5'-RACE with molecular barcodes produced the TCR beta libraries. TCRdb processed the 5' RACE reads anew with MiXCR; each CDR3 protein has one entry. This table has roughly 700,000 distinct CDR3 sequences, 19% appearing once. The sequenced sample consisted of blood, either unsorted or a sorted T cell fraction (not recorded which). The chain has TRBV29-1 and TRBJ1-2; D unclear. The TCR comes from a male donor with ankylosing spondylitis. Written as DNA, the CDR3 is TGCAGCGTTGAAGATTTAGGACCCGCTTGTACCTTC. Translating it yields CSVEDLGPACTF.